This T cell receptor (beta chain) was captured in a study of PD-1 blockade in classical Hodgkin lymphoma. CDR3 length: 16 amino acids. J was trimmed by 6 bases and V by 6 bases; bases with no gene match: 12. Germline V gene data show CDR1 as LGHNA and CDR2 as YNFKEQ. This clone was detected only once. The antigen remains undetermined. All patients relapsed after autologous stem cell transplantation, and brentuximab vedotin exposure varied. The study purified CD4+ T cells from thawed PBMCs using magnetic negative selection. Complete response, partial response or progressive disease was recorded as best response. Overall study findings and caveats: Although disease activity or prior therapy may be involved, causes of the repertoire differences remain undefined. Newly diagnosed patients were reported to exhibit reduced baseline TCR diversity relative to healthy donors. Complete responders' diversity at baseline resembled that of newly diagnosed patients.

The assay was immunoSEQ multiplex PCR, and TCRdb's table has in-frame clones only and misses some. Of about 15,000 clones listed, around four fifths are singletons. The sequences come from CD4+ T cells from blood, collected at baseline. This clonotype originated in a human donor with classical Hodgkin lymphoma. The gene calls are TRBV4-2 and TRBJ2-2; TRBD2 agrees at 8 bases. This CDR3 is CASRQGTGGLAGELFF. The CDR3 region has the DNA TGTGCCAGCAGGCAGGGTACGGGGGGGCTGGCCGGGGAGCTGTTTTTT.